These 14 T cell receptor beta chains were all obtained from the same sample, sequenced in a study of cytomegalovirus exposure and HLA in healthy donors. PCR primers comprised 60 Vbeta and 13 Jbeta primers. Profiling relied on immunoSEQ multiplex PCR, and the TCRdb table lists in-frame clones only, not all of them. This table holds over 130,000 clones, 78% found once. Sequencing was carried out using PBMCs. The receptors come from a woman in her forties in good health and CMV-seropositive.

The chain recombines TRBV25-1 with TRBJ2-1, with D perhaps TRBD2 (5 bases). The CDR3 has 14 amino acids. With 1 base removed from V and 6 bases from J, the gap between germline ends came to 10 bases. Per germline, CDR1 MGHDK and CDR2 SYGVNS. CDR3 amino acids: CASSEFLAINEQFF. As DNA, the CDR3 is TGTGCCAGCAGTGAATTTCTAGCCATCAATGAGCAGTTCTTC.

The CDR3 sequence: CASSFRGEQFF. Here the CDR3 DNA reads TGTGCCAGCAGCTTCAGAGGGGAGCAGTTCTTC. The V and J genes are TRBV7-9 and TRBJ2-1; D perhaps matches TRBD2 (5 bases). The CDR3 has 11 residues. Germline loops: CDR1 SEHNR, CDR2 FQNEAQ (reference sequence). The V end was cut by 3 bases, the J end by 10 bases, with 7 bases between.

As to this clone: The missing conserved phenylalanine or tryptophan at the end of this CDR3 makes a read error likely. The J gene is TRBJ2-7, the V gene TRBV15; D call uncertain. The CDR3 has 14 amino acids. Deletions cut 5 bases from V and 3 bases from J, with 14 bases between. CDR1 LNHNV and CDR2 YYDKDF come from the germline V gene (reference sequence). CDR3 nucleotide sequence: TGTGCCACCAGCTTTTCGAGTGGGGACTACGAGCAGTACCTC. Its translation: CATSFSSGDYEQYL.

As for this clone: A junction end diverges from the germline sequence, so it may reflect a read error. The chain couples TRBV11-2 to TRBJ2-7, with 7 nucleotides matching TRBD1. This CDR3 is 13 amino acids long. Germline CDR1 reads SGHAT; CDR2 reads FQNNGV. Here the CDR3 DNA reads TGTGTCAGCAGCCAAACAGGGGTCTACGAGCAGTACTTC. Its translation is CVSSQTGVYEQYF.

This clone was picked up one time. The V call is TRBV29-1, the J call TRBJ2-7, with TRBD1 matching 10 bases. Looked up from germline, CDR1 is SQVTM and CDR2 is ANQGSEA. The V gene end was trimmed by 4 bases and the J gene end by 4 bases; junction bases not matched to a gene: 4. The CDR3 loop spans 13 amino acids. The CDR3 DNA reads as TGCAGCGTTGGGGACAGGGGATCTTACGAGCAGTACTTC. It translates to CSVGDRGSYEQYF.

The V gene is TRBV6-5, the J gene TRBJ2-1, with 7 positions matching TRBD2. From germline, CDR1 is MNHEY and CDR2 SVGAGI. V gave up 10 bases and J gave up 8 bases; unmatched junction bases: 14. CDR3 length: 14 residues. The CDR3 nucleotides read TGTGCCATATCTACGTCTAGCGGTCGCGATGAGCAGTTCTTC. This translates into CAISTSSGRDEQFF.

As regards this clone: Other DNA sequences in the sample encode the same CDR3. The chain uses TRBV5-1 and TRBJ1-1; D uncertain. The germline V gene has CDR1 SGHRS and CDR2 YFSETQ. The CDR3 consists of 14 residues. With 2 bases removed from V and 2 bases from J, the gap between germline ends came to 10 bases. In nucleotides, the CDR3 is TGCGCCAGCAGCTTATCGGGATTAAACACTGAAGCTTTCTTT. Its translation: CASSLSGLNTEAFF.

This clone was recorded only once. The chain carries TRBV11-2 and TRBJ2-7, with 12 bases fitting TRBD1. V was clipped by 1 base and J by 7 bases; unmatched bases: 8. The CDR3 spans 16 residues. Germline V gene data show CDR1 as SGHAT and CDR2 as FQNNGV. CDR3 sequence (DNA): TGTGCCAGCAGCTTAGTTTGGGGACAGGGGGCGGGTGAGCAGTACTTC. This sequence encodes CASSLVWGQGAGEQYF.

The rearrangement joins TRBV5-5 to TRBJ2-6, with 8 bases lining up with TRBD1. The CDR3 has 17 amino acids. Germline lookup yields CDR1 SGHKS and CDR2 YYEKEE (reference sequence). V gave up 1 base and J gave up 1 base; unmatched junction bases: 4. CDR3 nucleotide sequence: TGTGCCAGCAGCTTGCCCCAGGGGGCTTCTGGGGCCAACGTCCTGACTTTC. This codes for CASSLPQGASGANVLTF.

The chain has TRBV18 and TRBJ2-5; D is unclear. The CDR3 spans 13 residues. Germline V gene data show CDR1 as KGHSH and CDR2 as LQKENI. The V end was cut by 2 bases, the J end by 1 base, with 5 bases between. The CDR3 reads CASSPGVQETQYF. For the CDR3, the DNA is TGTGCCAGCTCACCAGGAGTCCAAGAGACCCAGTACTTC.

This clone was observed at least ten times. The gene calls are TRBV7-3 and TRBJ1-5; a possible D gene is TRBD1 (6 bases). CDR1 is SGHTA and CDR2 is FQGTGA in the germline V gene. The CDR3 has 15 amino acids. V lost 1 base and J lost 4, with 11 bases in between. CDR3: CASSLIDRYNQPQHF. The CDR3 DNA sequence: TGTGCCAGCAGCTTAATCGACAGGTATAATCAGCCCCAGCATTTT.

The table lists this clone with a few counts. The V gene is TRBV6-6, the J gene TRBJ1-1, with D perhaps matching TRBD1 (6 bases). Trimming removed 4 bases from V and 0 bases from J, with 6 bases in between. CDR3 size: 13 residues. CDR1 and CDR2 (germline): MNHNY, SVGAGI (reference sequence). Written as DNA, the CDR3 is TGTGCCAGCAGTTCAGGGGTGAACACTGAAGCTTTCTTT. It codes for CASSSGVNTEAFF.

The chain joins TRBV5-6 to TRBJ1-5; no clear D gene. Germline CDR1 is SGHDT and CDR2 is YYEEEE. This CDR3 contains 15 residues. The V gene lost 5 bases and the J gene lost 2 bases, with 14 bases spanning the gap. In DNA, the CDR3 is TGTGCCAGCAGTCCGGGTCGAAGTGGCAATCAGCCCCAGCATTTT. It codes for CASSPGRSGNQPQHF.

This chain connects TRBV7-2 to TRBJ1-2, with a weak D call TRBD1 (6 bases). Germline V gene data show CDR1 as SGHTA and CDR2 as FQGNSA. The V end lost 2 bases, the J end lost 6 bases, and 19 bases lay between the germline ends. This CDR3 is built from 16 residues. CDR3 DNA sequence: TGTGCCAGCAGCTTAAACCTCGGACAGCGTGTGGATGGCTACACCTTC. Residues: CASSLNLGQRVDGYTF.